This T cell receptor beta chain is from a study of blood T cell repertoires in COVID-19. In the original processing: Estimates of nucleated cell counts were drawn from the amplification of reference gene primers. The protocol was immunoSEQ multiplex PCR, while the TCRdb copy is restricted to in-frame clones and leaves out a portion. V, J and clone size derive from that table, while D and trimming were established from the DNA sequence. The table lists around 240,000 clones, approximately 80% of them singletons, with under 2% in the top ten. Trimming took 3 bases from V and 0 from J; bases not matched to a gene: 4. Germline lookup yields CDR1 LNHDA and CDR2 SQIVND (reference sequence). CDR3 length equals 15 residues.

This chain joins TRBV19 and TRBJ1-1; 7 bases are shared with TRBD1. The sequenced sample consisted of peripheral blood. The origin of this receptor is an elderly woman with acute or convalescent COVID-19. The CDR3 nucleotides read TGTGCCAGTAGTATGGGACAGCTAATGAACACTGAAGCTTTCTTT. Amino acids: CASSMGQLMNTEAFF.